This TCR beta chain appears in the sequencing data of a study of monozygotic twins with inflammatory bowel disease. The germline V gene has CDR1 DFQATT and CDR2 SNEGSKA (reference sequence). CDR3 size: 13 residues. Following a re-call of the 5' RACE reads, TCRdb has one entry per CDR3 protein and lacks DNA. The specimen's table records about 440,000 distinct CDR3 sequences. The chain has TRBV20-1 and TRBJ1-5; no DNA is available, so the TRBD1 call from TCRdb remains unchecked. Sequencing used blood. The sequence came from a human donor with ulcerative colitis or Crohn's disease, or a healthy co-twin of an affected twin (not recorded which). The CDR3 loop is CSARASGVQPQHF.